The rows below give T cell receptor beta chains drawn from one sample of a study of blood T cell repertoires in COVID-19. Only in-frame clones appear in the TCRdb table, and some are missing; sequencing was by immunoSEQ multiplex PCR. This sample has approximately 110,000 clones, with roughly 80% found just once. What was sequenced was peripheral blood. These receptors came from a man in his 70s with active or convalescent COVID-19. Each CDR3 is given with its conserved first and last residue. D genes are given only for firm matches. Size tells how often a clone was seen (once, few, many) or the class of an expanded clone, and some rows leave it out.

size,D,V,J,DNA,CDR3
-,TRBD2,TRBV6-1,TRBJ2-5,TGTGCCAGCGAAAGGACTAGCGGTGAAGAGACCCAGTACTTC,CASERTSGEETQYF
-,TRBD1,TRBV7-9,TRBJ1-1,TGTGCCAGCAGCTTAGGAACAGGGGTTGACACTGAAGCTTTCTTT,CASSLGTGVDTEAFF
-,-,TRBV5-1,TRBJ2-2,TGCGCCAGCAGCTTGGAAGGCAGGGCGAACACCGGGGAGCTGTTTTTT,CASSLEGRANTGELFF
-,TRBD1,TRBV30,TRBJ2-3,TGTGCCTGGTCTCTCGGGACAGGGGCGTACACAGATACGCAGTATTTT,CAWSLGTGAYTDTQYF
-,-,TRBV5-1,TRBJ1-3,TGCGCCAGCAGCTTGACAGTGTTCGGAAACACCATATATTTT,CASSLTVFGNTIYF
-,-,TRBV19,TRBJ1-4,TGTGCCAGTAGTAGAGGAGCAACTAATGAAAAACTGTTTTTT,CASSRGATNEKLFF
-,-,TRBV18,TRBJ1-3,TGTGCCAGCTCACCACCGGTAGCCGCTGGAAACACCATATATTTT,CASSPPVAAGNTIYF
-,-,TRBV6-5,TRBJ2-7,TGTGCCAGCACCACGGCCTACGAGCAGTACTTC,CASTTAYEQYF
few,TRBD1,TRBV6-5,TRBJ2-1,TGTGCCAGCAGCCTCCGGACAGGGGTGAGGGAGCAGTTCTTC,CASSLRTGVREQFF
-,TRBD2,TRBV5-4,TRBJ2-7,TGTGCCAGCAGCTTAGCGGGAGATACCTACGAGCAGTACTTC,CASSLAGDTYEQYF
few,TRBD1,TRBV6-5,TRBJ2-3,TGTGCCAGCAGTCAGACAGGGGAGGCCACAGATACGCAGTATTTT,CASSQTGEATDTQYF
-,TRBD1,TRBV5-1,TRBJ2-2,TGCGCCAGCAGCTCCGGACAGGGCTTTAGCGGGGAGCTGTTTTTT,CASSSGQGFSGELFF
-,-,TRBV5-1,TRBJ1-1,TGCGCCAGCAGCCCCTCCGGGACACGCACTGAAGCTTTCTTT,CASSPSGTRTEAFF
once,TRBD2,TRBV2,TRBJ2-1,TGTGCCAGCAGTGAACTAGCGGATGAGCAGTTCTTC,CASSELADEQFF
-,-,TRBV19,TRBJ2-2,TGTGCCAGTAGTAAAGGCGGGACCACCGGGGAGCTGTTTTTT,CASSKGGTTGELFF
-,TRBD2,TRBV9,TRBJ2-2,TGTGCCAGCAGCGGATCCTCGGGACTAGCGGGAGGGGGGGAGCTGTTTTTT,CASSGSSGLAGGGELFF
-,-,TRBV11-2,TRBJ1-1,TGTGCCAGCCGGGGGGAGTACACTGAAGCTTTCTTT,CASRGEYTEAFF
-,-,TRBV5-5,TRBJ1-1,TGTGCCAGCAGCCCGCGGGGGACTGAAGCTTTCTTT,CASSPRGTEAFF
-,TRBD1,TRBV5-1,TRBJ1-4,TGCGCCAGCAGCTCACAGGGGGCCGAGGAAAAACTGTTTTTT,CASSSQGAEEKLFF
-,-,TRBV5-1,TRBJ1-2,TGCGCCAGCAGCTTGGAGCGACCGGAGGGTAACTATGGCTACACCTTC,CASSLERPEGNYGYTF
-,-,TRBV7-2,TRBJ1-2,TGTGCCAGCAGCCTCCACAGGGATCTCTATGGCTACACCTTC,CASSLHRDLYGYTF
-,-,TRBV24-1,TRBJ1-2,TGTGCCACCAGTGATCGGGACACAATGGGCTACACCTTC,CATSDRDTMGYTF
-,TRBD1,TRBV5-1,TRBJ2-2,TGCGCCAGCAGCGGAGGGACAGGGAACACCGGGGAGCTGTTTTTT,CASSGGTGNTGELFF
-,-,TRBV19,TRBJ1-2,TGTGCCAGTAGTAGCACGGGACAACCCTCGGGCTACACCTTC,CASSSTGQPSGYTF
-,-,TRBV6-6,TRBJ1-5,TGTGCCAGCAGTTACTCTAGCCAGCCCCAGCATTTT,CASSYSSQPQHF
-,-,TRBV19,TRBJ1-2,TGTGCCAGTAGTCAGGGCAGAAGCTATGGCTACACCTTC,CASSQGRSYGYTF
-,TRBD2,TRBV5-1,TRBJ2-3,TGCGCCAGCATGGGACTAGCGGGAGGGCCGAAAGGTACAGATACGCAGTATTTT,CASMGLAGGPKGTDTQYF
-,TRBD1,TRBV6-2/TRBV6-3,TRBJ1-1,TGTGCCAGCAGCCTACCGGGACAGGGTTCCACTGAAGCTTTCTTT,CASSLPGQGSTEAFF
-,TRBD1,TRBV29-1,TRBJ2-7,TGCAGCGTTGAAGAAGGGACAGCCGAGCAGTACTTC,CSVEEGTAEQYF
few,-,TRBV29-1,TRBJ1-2,TGCAGCGTTGAGACAGTCGGCAAGCGCTACTATGGCTACACCTTC,CSVETVGKRYYGYTF
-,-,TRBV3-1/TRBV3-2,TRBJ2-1,TGTGCCAGCAGTCAAGAAAACAGGGTTTCCCCTGAGCAGTTCTTC,CASSQENRVSPEQFF
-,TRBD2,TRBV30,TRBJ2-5,TGTGCCTGGAGTGGACTAGCGGGGGCCCAGTACTTC,CAWSGLAGAQYF
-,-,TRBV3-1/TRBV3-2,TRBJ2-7,TGTGCCAGCAGCCAACGGGGAACGTCCGAGCAGTACTTC,CASSQRGTSEQYF
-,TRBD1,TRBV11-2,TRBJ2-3,TGTGCCAGCAGCCGTCGGACCACAGGGGATGGCACAGATACGCAGTATTTT,CASSRRTTGDGTDTQYF
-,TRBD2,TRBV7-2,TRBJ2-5,TGTGCCAGCAGCCCCGGGACTAGCTTACAAGAGACCCAGTACTTC,CASSPGTSLQETQYF
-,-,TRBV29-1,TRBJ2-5,TGCAGCGTTGATCCAGGGGGGAGAGAGACCCAGTACTTC,CSVDPGGRETQYF
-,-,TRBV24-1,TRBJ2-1,TGTGCCACCAGTGCGACTCGAGCGATCAATGAGCAGTTCTTC,CATSATRAINEQFF
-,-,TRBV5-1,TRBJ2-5,TGCGCCAGCAGCTTGATGGGGGGACAAGAGACCCAGTACTTC,CASSLMGGQETQYF
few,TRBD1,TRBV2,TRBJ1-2,TGTGCCAGCAAGTTTTACAGGGACAGCGGCTACACCTTC,CASKFYRDSGYTF
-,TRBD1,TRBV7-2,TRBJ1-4,TGTGCCAGCAGCGGACAGGGGGCGCCTAATGAAAAACTGTTTTTT,CASSGQGAPNEKLFF
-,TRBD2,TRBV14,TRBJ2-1,TGTGCCAGCAGCCATCAAGGGACTAGCGGGTTTATCAATGAGCAGTTCTTC,CASSHQGTSGFINEQFF
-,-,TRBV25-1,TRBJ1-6,TGTGCCAGCAGTGAAGGTTCAGGGCTCAATTCACCCCTCCACTTT,CASSEGSGLNSPLHF
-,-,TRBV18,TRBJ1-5,TGTGCCAGCACTCAGGGGTCGGATGGCAATCAGCCCCAGCATTTT,CASTQGSDGNQPQHF
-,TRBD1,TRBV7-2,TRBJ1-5,TGTGCCAGCAGCTTTGGGACAGGCAATCAGCCCCAGCATTTT,CASSFGTGNQPQHF
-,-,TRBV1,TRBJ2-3,TGCACCAGCAGCCAAGATAGGCTGACTAGTCTGGAGAATACGCAGTATTTT,CTSSQDRLTSLENTQYF
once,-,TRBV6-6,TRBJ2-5,TGTGCCAGCAGTCCTAGTAACGGAGAGACCCAGTACTTC,CASSPSNGETQYF
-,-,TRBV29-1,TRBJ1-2,TGCGTGGTGGAGGAGATTTTCCTTAACTATGGCTACACCTTC,CVVEEIFLNYGYTF
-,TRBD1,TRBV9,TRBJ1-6,TGTGCCAGCAGCGTAGCTGGCAGGGGGCGAGAATCACCCCTCCACTTT,CASSVAGRGRESPLHF
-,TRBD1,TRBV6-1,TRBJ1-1,TGTGCCAGCAGTGTCCTACCGGGACAGGGGAACACTGAAGCTTTCTTT,CASSVLPGQGNTEAFF